These 3 T cell receptor beta chains were all obtained from the same sample, sequenced in a study of blood T cell repertoires in COVID-19. The assay was immunoSEQ multiplex PCR, and TCRdb's table has in-frame clones only and misses some. The sample lists about 130,000 clones; roughly 74% were seen once. The specimen sequenced was peripheral blood. Source of these receptors: a man aged 55 to 70 with acute or convalescent COVID-19.

This clone was observed many times. The gene calls are TRBV11-2 and TRBJ1-6; 7 nucleotides match TRBD1. The V segment lost 1 base and the J segment 5 bases; nucleotides outside the gene matches: 5. Germline lookup yields CDR1 SGHAT and CDR2 FQNNGV. CDR3 length: 16 residues. DNA of the CDR3: TGTGCCAGCAGCTTAGGGCGGACAGGAAATAATTCACCCCTCCACTTT. Protein product: CASSLGRTGNNSPLHF.

This clone has a single count. The rearrangement links TRBV14 to TRBJ2-7; 9 bases align to TRBD1. V lost 3 bases to trimming and J lost 2 bases; unmatched junction nucleotides: 5. Per germline, CDR1 SGHDN and CDR2 FVKESK. The CDR3 extends over 15 amino acids. The chain's CDR3 is CASSQAGTGPYEQYF. CDR3 DNA sequence: TGTGCCAGCAGCCAGGCCGGGACAGGGCCCTACGAGCAGTACTTC.

The CDR3 reads CASSLEGTGGTEAFF. The CDR3 DNA sequence: TGTGCCAGCAGCTTGGAAGGGACAGGGGGAACTGAAGCTTTCTTT. The rearrangement links TRBV5-6 to TRBJ1-1, with 11 bases aligning to TRBD1. The CDR3 sequence is 15 residues long. V trimming: 0 bases; J trimming: 5 bases; junction bases outside the gene matches: 3. From germline, CDR1 is SGHDT and CDR2 YYEEEE.